One sample yielded the 28 T cell receptor beta chains listed below, sequenced in a study of cytomegalovirus exposure and HLA in healthy donors. Clones were sequenced by immunoSEQ multiplex PCR, and TCRdb holds only the in-frame ones, with some missing. This table has about 98,000 clones, 70% to 90% appearing once. Sequenced: PBMCs. The receptors were gathered from a woman in her twenties or thirties in good health and CMV-seronegative.

This chain uses TRBV4-3 with TRBJ2-3; D uncertain. The CDR3 runs 16 residues. Germline CDR1 reads LGHNA; CDR2 reads YSLEER. Deletions cut 4 bases from V and 6 bases from J, with 20 bases between. The CDR3 nucleotides are TGCGCCAGCAGCCCAGGCTCCTCTCTTAATGGCGATACGCAGTATTTT. Translated: CASSPGSSLNGDTQYF.

CDR3 residues: CASSLSPQAGNYGYTF. In DNA form, the CDR3 reads TGTGCCAGCAGCCTGAGTCCCCAGGCAGGTAACTATGGCTACACCTTC. The chain couples TRBV5-4 to TRBJ1-2; D not resolved. The CDR3 runs to 16 residues. The germline CDR1 and CDR2 sequences are SGHNT and YYREEE (reference sequence). Trimming shortened V by 4 bases and J by 1 base, and 17 bases separated the two germline ends.

This clone came up once. The chain joins TRBV29-1 to TRBJ2-7, with TRBD2 as a possible D gene (6 bases). CDR3 size: 13 residues. In germline, CDR1 is SQVTM, CDR2 ANQGSEA. The V end lost 7 bases, the J end lost 2 bases, and 15 bases lay between the germline ends. CDR3 nucleotides: TGCAGCGCCCTGGGGCGGGGCACCTACGAGCAGTACTTC. It codes for CSALGRGTYEQYF.

This clone was detected once. V is TRBV7-9 and J is TRBJ2-7; 11 nucleotides agree with TRBD1. The CDR3 extends over 16 amino acids. V lost 4 bases, J lost 6 bases, and 11 bases stayed unmatched. Germline V gene lookup returns CDR1 SEHNR and CDR2 FQNEAQ (reference sequence). The CDR3 loop is CASSSPPGQGDIEQYF. The CDR3 nucleotides are TGTGCCAGCAGCTCCCCCCCGGGACAGGGGGATATCGAGCAGTACTTC. Drawing the rest from reference TRBV7-9 and TRBJ2-7, the complete variable domain is DTGVSQNPRHKITKRGQNVTFRCDPISEHNRLYWYRQTLGQGPEFLTYFQNEAQLEKSRLLSDRFSAERPKGSFSTLEIQRTEQGDSAMYLCASSSPPGQGDIEQYFGPGTRLTVT.

The chain links TRBV14 to TRBJ1-1; no clear D. The CDR3 runs 11 residues. Germline CDR1 and CDR2: SGHDN and FVKESK. Trimming pared 6 bases from V and 11 bases from J, leaving 13 bases between. The CDR3 region is CASSSLSAAFF. The CDR3 DNA is TGTGCCAGCAGTTCATTAAGTGCGGCTTTCTTT.

The V call is TRBV19, the J call TRBJ2-5, with D perhaps TRBD2 (6 bases). Germline CDR1 reads LNHDA; CDR2 reads SQIVND (reference sequence). V was pared by 7 bases and J by 7 bases, with 13 bases between. The CDR3 runs to 12 residues. CDR3 in amino acids: CASKGPGVTQYF. CDR3 sequence (DNA): TGTGCCAGTAAGGGACCGGGGGTGACCCAGTACTTC.

V and J are TRBV27 and TRBJ2-7; TRBD2 is a possible D gene (7 bases). V lost 3 bases and J 4 bases, leaving 19 bases between the germline ends. The CDR3 consists of 16 residues. Per the germline V gene, CDR1 is MNHEY and CDR2 is SMNVEV (reference sequence). In DNA form, the CDR3 reads TGTGCCAGCAGTTTTGGAAGGGGGGGAGAGACGTACGAGCAGTACTTC. Its translation is CASSFGRGGETYEQYF.

Concerning this clone itself: One end of the junction does not line up with germline, which may come from a read error. The chain has TRBV19 and TRBJ2-1, with 15 positions matching TRBD2. The CDR3 loop spans 14 amino acids. Germline CDR1 LNHDA, CDR2 SQIVND (reference sequence). CDR3 in amino acids: CASSPKGLAGGPLF. The CDR3 DNA reads as TGTGCCAGTAGTCCCAAGGGACTAGCGGGAGGCCCCCTCTTC.

The V call is TRBV9, the J call TRBJ2-5; possible D gene TRBD1, 7 bases. CDR3 length: 16 residues. Between the trimmed V and J ends, which lost 0 bases and 5 bases, there was a span of 17 bases. Germline V CDR1 and CDR2: SGDLS, YYNGEE. The CDR3, as DNA: TGTGCCAGCAGCGTAGATCCCAGGGGGGCCCGGGAGACCCAGTACTTC. It yields the protein CASSVDPRGARETQYF.

The V call is TRBV7-2, the J call TRBJ2-3; no clear D gene. Trimming left V 1 base short and J 5 bases short, with 10 bases between. The CDR3 extends over 14 amino acids. Per germline, CDR1 SGHTA and CDR2 FQGNSA. The CDR3 bases are TGTGCCAGCAGCTTAGTCCCTAGAGTAGATACGCAGTATTTT. Encoded protein: CASSLVPRVDTQYF.

This chain connects TRBV5-6 to TRBJ1-2, with a possible D match to TRBD1 (6 bases). Germline CDR1 SGHDT, CDR2 YYEEEE. With 4 bases removed from V and 4 bases from J, the gap between germline ends came to 14 bases. This CDR3 has 14 amino acids. The DNA for the CDR3 is TGTGCCAGCAGCGCAGGGGCTTCATCCTATGGCTACACCTTC. Translating it yields CASSAGASSYGYTF.

The chain links TRBV29-1 to TRBJ2-3; perhaps TRBD2 as D (6 bases). The germline V gene has CDR1 SQVTM and CDR2 ANQGSEA. This CDR3 comprises 12 residues. Trimming pared 7 bases from V and 1 base from J, leaving 9 bases between. CDR3 sequence reads: CSDSGRTDTQYF. The CDR3 region has the DNA TGCAGCGATAGCGGACGCACAGATACGCAGTATTTT.

This clone turned up a few times. V usage is TRBV10-2 and J usage is TRBJ1-1, with D possibly matching TRBD1 (6 bases). CDR1 and CDR2 (germline): WSHSY, SAAADI. This CDR3 is built from 15 residues. The V and J ends lost 3 bases and 1 base respectively, with 12 bases between them. DNA for the CDR3: TGCGCCAGCAGTGATTTGACAGGAGGGAACACTGAAGCTTTCTTT. This sequence encodes CASSDLTGGNTEAFF.

The chain is built from TRBV6-5 and TRBJ1-1; no clear D. Looked up from germline, CDR1 is MNHEY and CDR2 is SVGAGI. Trimming removed 5 bases from V and 7 bases from J, with 17 bases in between. This CDR3 is built from 14 residues. In DNA, the CDR3 is TGTGCCAGCAGTCGTCCTGAGGGCTCGGATGAAGCTTTCTTT. Protein sequence: CASSRPEGSDEAFF.

The sample holds a few counts of this clone. The chain recombines TRBV27 with TRBJ2-3, with no clear D. V lost 6 bases and J 7 bases, leaving 11 bases between the germline ends. The CDR3 loop spans 12 amino acids. Germline V lookup: CDR1 MNHEY, CDR2 SMNVEV (reference sequence). The CDR3 DNA sequence: TGTGCCAGCAGAATGAGTTCGCATACGCAGTATTTT. This translates into CASRMSSHTQYF.

CDR3 loop: CASSRIGQPLYGYTF. The CDR3 DNA is TGTGCCAGCAGCCGAATAGGACAGCCGCTCTATGGCTACACCTTC. This chain links TRBV5-8 with TRBJ1-2; weak D call: TRBD1 (6 bases). CDR1 SGHTS and CDR2 YDEGEE come from the germline V gene. V lost 4 bases to trimming and J lost 4 bases, with 17 bases between them. The CDR3 contains 15 residues.

About this clone itself: Mismatch with germline at one junction end may stem from a read error. The chain has TRBV7-7 and TRBJ2-2, with TRBD2 as a possible D gene (6 bases). The CDR3 is made up of 15 amino acids. Germline V gene sequence: CDR1 SSHAT, CDR2 FNYEAQ (reference sequence). CDR3 sequence (DNA): TGTGCTAGCAGCCCCGGGACTCCTTCTACCGGGGAGCTGTTTTTT. Its protein is CASSPGTPSTGELFF.

The chain uses TRBV29-1 and TRBJ1-2; the match to TRBD1 covers 8 bases. The CDR3 loop spans 13 amino acids. CDR1 is SQVTM and CDR2 is ANQGSEA in the germline V gene. Unmatched junction bases numbered 5, after V lost 4 bases and J lost 4 bases. The CDR3 here is CSVVLDRVYGYTF. CDR3 nucleotide sequence: TGCAGCGTTGTCCTGGACAGGGTCTATGGCTACACCTTC.

J is TRBJ1-2 and V is TRBV28; D uncertain. Per germline, CDR1 MDHEN and CDR2 SYDVKM. The germline V and J ends were trimmed by 6 bases and 2 bases, with 10 bases remaining between them. This CDR3 is built from 13 residues. CDR3 sequence (DNA): TGTGCCAGCAGCCTACCACGGAACTATGGCTACACCTTC. Protein sequence: CASSLPRNYGYTF.

This chain uses TRBV7-9 with TRBJ2-5; 10 positions match TRBD2. The CDR3 loop spans 17 amino acids. After removal of 5 bases from V and 1 base from J, the junction contained 10 bases not matched to a gene. The germline V gene has CDR1 SEHNR and CDR2 FQNEAQ (reference sequence). The CDR3 sequence is CASSQLSSGGPQETQYF. CDR3 DNA: TGTGCCAGCAGCCAACTATCTAGCGGGGGCCCCCAAGAGACCCAGTACTTC. Full variable domain (outside the CDR3, taken from reference TRBV7-9 and TRBJ2-5): DTGVSQNPRHKITKRGQNVTFRCDPISEHNRLYWYRQTLGQGPEFLTYFQNEAQLEKSRLLSDRFSAERPKGSFSTLEIQRTEQGDSAMYLCASSQLSSGGPQETQYFGPGTRLLVL.

The V call is TRBV6-1, the J call TRBJ1-5; 8 positions agree with TRBD1. This CDR3 is 15 amino acids long. The germline CDR1 and CDR2 sequences are MNHNS and SASEGT. V shed 7 bases, J shed 6 bases, and the junction held 11 bases outside the gene matches. DNA of the CDR3: TGTGCCAGCATTGATACCGGACAGGGAGGTCAGCCCCAGCATTTT. It translates to CASIDTGQGGQPQHF.

This clone occurred once. The CDR3 is CASSVRGGSGYTF. DNA of the CDR3: TGTGCCAGCAGCGTGCGGGGGGGGTCCGGCTACACCTTC. The chain links TRBV5-8 to TRBJ1-2; perhaps TRBD1 as D (5 bases). V lost 4 bases and J 8 bases, leaving 15 bases between the germline ends. The germline CDR1 and CDR2 sequences are SGHTS and YDEGEE. This CDR3 is 13 amino acids long.

The rearrangement joins TRBV12-5 to TRBJ2-6; D may be TRBD1 (6 bases). The germline V and J ends were trimmed by 6 bases and 0 bases, with 12 bases remaining between them. CDR3 length: 16 amino acids. From germline, CDR1 is LGHNT and CDR2 FRNRAP. The CDR3 DNA reads as TGTGCTAGTGGGCTTACAGGGTACTCTGGGGCCAACGTCCTGACTTTC. Protein sequence: CASGLTGYSGANVLTF.

The chain has TRBV27 and TRBJ1-2; D unclear. CDR3 length: 13 amino acids. The germline V gene encodes CDR1 MNHEY and CDR2 SMNVEV (reference sequence). The V end lost 5 bases, the J end lost 6 bases, and 13 bases lay between the germline ends. CDR3 amino acids: CASSGGKRDGYTF. Here the CDR3 DNA reads TGTGCCAGCAGTGGTGGTAAAAGAGATGGCTACACCTTC.

The chain joins TRBV10-3 to TRBJ2-1; 10 bases line up with TRBD2. The CDR3 is 12 residues long. The V gene end was trimmed by 10 bases and the J gene end by 9 bases; junction bases not matched to a gene: 6. Germline V gives CDR1 ENHRY, CDR2 SYGVKD. In DNA form, the CDR3 reads TGTGCCAGTGGGACTAGCGAGGGTGAGCAGTTCTTC. Protein sequence: CASGTSEGEQFF.

The chain joins TRBV9 to TRBJ2-2, with 8 positions matching TRBD2. The ends lost 0 bases at V and 7 bases at J; junction bases unmatched: 8. This CDR3 has 16 residues. Germline V CDR1 and CDR2: SGDLS, YYNGEE. CDR3 in amino acids: CASSVDPAGEYGELFF. The CDR3 region has the DNA TGTGCCAGCAGCGTAGATCCAGCGGGAGAATACGGGGAGCTGTTTTTT.

The rearrangement links TRBV7-6 to TRBJ2-1; possible D gene TRBD2, 6 bases. Trimming took off 3 bases at V and 6 bases at J, with 15 bases between the two ends. The V gene's germline CDR1 is SGHVS and CDR2 FNYEAQ. The CDR3 covers 15 residues. The CDR3 is CASSFPGLGTNEQFF. CDR3 sequence (DNA): TGTGCCAGCAGCTTCCCGGGACTCGGAACCAATGAGCAGTTCTTC.

Regarding this clone: Other DNA sequences in this sample translate to the same CDR3. The V call is TRBV5-1, the J call TRBJ2-3, with a possible D match to TRBD2 (6 bases). The V gene's germline CDR1 is SGHRS and CDR2 YFSETQ. The CDR3 is made up of 14 amino acids. V was trimmed by 3 bases and J by 2 bases, leaving 10 bases between them. CDR3 in amino acids: CASSSGTSTDTQYF. The CDR3, as DNA: TGCGCCAGCAGCTCCGGGACTTCCACAGATACGCAGTATTTT.